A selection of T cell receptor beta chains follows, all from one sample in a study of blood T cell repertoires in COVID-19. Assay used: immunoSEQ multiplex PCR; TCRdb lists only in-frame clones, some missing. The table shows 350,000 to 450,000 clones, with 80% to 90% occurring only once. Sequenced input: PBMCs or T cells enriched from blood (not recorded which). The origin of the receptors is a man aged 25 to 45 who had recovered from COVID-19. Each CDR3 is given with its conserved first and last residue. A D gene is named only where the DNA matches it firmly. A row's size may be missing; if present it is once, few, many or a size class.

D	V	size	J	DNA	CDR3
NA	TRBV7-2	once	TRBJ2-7	TGTGCCAGCAGCTCAGGCTTTAGCGGTGTATCCTCCTACGAGCAGTACTTC	CASSSGFSGVSSYEQYF
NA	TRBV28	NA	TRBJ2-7	TGTGCCAGCAGCCCTCATAGCTCCTACGAGCAGTACTTC	CASSPHSSYEQYF
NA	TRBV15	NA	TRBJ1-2	TGTGCCACCAGCAGGGACAGTTATGGCTACACCTTC	CATSRDSYGYTF
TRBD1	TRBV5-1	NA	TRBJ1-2	TGCGCCAGCAGCGCGGGACAGGGGATGAGGAGTGGCTACACCTTC	CASSAGQGMRSGYTF
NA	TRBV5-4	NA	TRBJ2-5	TGTGCCAGCAGCTTGGCCGAGGAGACCCAGTACTTC	CASSLAEETQYF
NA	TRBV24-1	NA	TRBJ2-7	TGTGCCACCAGTTCTGGCTCCGAGCAGTACTTC	CATSSGSEQYF
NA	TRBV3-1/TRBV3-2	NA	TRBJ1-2	TGTGCCAGCAGCCAAGACGGACAGACCCATGGCTACACCTTC	CASSQDGQTHGYTF
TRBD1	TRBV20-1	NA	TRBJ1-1	TGCAGTGCTAGTCACAGGACAGGCACTGAAGCTTTCTTT	CSASHRTGTEAFF
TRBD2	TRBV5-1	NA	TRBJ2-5	TGCGCCAGCAGCTCAGGTGCTTGGCTAGCGGAGTCGGGGGAGACCCAGTACTTC	CASSSGAWLAESGETQYF
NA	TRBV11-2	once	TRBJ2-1	TGTGCCAGTTCGGGGGGCCACTCCTACAATGAGCAGTTCTTC	CASSGGHSYNEQFF
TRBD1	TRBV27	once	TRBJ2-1	TGTGCCAGCACCGTTTTACGGGACAGAAAACCCAATGAGCAGTTCTTC	CASTVLRDRKPNEQFF
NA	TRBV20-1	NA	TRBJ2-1	TGCAGTGCTAGTGACCCCGGGAGGCAGTTCTTC	CSASDPGRQFF
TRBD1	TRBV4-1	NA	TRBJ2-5	TGCGCCAGCAGCCTGGGACAGGGTCAAGAGACCCAGTACTTC	CASSLGQGQETQYF
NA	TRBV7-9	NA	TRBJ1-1	TGTGCCAGCAGCCGGAGTGGCACGAACACTGAAGCTTTCTTT	CASSRSGTNTEAFF
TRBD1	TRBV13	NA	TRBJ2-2	TGTGCCAGCAGCTCTAACAGGGGGCGGGGCGGGGAGCTGTTTTTT	CASSSNRGRGGELFF
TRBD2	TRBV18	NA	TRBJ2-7	TGTGCCAGCTCACCACCGGGACTAGCGGGAGGGCCTCTTTTCGAGCAGTACTTC	CASSPPGLAGGPLFEQYF
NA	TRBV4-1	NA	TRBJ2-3	TGCGCCAGCACCCAGTCGGCTAGCGTTTTCACAGATACGCAGTATTTT	CASTQSASVFTDTQYF
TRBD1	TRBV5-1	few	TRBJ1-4	TGCGCCAGCAGCTTCGGACAGGGGGGTGAAAAACTGTTTTTT	CASSFGQGGEKLFF
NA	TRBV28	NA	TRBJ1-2	TGTGCCAGCAGTTCGGCCGGCGGACAACGACGCTACACCTTC	CASSSAGGQRRYTF
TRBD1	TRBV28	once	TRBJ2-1	TGTGCCAGCAGCGCACCCGGGACAGGGGGGTACAATGAGCAGTTCTTC	CASSAPGTGGYNEQFF
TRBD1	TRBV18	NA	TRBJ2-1	TGTGCCAGCTCACCACCGACAGGGTACAATGAGCAGTTCTTC	CASSPPTGYNEQFF
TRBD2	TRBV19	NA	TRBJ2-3	TGTGCCAGTCAACCGCCAGGACTAGCTACAACGCAGTATTTT	CASQPPGLATTQYF
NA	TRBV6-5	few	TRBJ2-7	TGTGCCAGCAGTTTAAACAGGGTCGGCGAGCAGTACTTC	CASSLNRVGEQYF
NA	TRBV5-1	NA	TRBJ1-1	TGCGCCAGCAGCCCCGGGAACGGGAACACTGAAGCTTTCTTT	CASSPGNGNTEAFF
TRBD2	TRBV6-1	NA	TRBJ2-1	TGTGCCAGCAGTGAGCGGTTTGCGGGAGGGTCCAATGAGCAGTTCTTC	CASSERFAGGSNEQFF
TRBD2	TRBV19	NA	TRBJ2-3	TGTGCCAGTAGGGCTAGCGGGAGGGGAGATACGCAGTATTTT	CASRASGRGDTQYF
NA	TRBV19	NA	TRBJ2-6	TGTGCCAGTAGTCCAGAGGGAGTCTCTGGGGCCAACGTCCTGACTTTC	CASSPEGVSGANVLTF